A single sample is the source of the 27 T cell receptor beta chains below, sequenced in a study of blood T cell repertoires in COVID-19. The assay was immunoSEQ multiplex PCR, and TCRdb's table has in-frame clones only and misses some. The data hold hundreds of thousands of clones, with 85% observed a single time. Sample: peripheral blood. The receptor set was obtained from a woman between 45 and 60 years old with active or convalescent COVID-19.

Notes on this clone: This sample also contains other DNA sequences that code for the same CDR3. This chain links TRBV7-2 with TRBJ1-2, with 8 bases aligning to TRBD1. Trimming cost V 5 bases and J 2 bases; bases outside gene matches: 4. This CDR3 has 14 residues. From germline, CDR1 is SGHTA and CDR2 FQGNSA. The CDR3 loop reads CASSPRQGNYGYTF. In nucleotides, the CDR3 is TGTGCCAGCAGCCCAAGACAGGGGAACTATGGCTACACCTTC.

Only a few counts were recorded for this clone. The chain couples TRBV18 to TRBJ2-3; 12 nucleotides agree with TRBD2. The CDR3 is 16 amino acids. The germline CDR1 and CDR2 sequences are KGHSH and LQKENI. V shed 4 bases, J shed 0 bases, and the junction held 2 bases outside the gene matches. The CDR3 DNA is TGTGCCAGCTCACATACTAGCGGGAGGAGCACAGATACGCAGTATTTT. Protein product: CASSHTSGRSTDTQYF.

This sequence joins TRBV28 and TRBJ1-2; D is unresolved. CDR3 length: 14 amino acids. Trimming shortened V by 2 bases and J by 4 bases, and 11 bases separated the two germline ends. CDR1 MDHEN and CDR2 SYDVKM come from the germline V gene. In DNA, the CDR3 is TGTGCCAGCAGTTTACGGGAGGTGAGCTATGGCTACACCTTC. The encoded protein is CASSLREVSYGYTF.

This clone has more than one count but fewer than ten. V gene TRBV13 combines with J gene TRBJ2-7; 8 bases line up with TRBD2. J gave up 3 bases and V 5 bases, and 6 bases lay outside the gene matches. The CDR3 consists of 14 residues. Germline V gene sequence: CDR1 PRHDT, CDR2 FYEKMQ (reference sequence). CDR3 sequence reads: CASSPQRELYEQYF. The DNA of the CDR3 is TGTGCCAGCAGCCCCCAGCGGGAGCTCTACGAGCAGTACTTC.

This chain's CDR3 is CASSTAPGLKTYEQYF. DNA of the CDR3: TGTGCCAGCAGCACCGCCCCGGGACTAAAGACTTACGAGCAGTACTTC. V is TRBV5-4 and J is TRBJ2-7, with 7 bases fitting TRBD2. Trimming cost V 4 bases and J 4 bases; bases outside gene matches: 14. The CDR3 has 16 residues. Germline-derived CDR1 and CDR2 are SGHNT and YYREEE (reference sequence).

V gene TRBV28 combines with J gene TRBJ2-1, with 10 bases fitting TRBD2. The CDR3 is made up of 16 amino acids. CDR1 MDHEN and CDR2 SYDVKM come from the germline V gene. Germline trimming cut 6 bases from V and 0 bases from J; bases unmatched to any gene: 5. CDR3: CASSSSGSSSYNEQFF. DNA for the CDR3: TGTGCCAGCAGCTCTAGCGGGAGTAGCTCCTACAATGAGCAGTTCTTC.

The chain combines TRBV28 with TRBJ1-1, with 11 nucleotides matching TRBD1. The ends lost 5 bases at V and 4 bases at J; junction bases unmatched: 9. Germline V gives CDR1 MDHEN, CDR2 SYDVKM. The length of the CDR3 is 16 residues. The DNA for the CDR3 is TGTGCCAGCAGTCGGACAGGGGGCTGGGTGAGCACTGAAGCTTTCTTT. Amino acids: CASSRTGGWVSTEAFF.

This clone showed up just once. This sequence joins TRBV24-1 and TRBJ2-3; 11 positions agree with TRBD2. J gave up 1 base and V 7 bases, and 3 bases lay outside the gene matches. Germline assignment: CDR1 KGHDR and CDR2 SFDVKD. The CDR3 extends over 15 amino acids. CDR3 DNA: TGTGCCACCAGGCCGGGACTAGCGGGCACAGATACGCAGTATTTT. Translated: CATRPGLAGTDTQYF.

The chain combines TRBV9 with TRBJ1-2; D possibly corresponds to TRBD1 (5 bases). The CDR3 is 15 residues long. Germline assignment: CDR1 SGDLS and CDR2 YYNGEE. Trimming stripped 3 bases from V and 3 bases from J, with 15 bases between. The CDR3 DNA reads TGTGCCAGCAGCGGGGGCCCCCGGTACGACTATGGCTACACCTTC. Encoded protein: CASSGGPRYDYGYTF.

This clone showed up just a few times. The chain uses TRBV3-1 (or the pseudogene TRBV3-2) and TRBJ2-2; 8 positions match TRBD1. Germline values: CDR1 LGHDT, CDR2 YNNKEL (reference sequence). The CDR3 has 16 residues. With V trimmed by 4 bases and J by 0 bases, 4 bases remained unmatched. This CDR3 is CASSRRTGTNTGELFF. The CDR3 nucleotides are TGTGCCAGCAGCCGGCGGACAGGGACGAACACCGGGGAGCTGTTTTTT.

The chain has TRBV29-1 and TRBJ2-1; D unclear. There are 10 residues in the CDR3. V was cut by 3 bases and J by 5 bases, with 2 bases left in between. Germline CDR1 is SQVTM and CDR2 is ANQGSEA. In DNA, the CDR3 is TGCAGCGTTGATAACAATGAGCAGTTCTTC. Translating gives CSVDNNEQFF.

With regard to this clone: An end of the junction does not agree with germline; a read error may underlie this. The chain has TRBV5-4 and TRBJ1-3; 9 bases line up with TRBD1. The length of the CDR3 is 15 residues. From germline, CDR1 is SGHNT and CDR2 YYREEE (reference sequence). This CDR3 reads CASSFGQGLGSTIYF. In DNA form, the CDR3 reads TGTGCCAGCAGCTTCGGACAGGGGTTGGGAAGCACCATATATTTT. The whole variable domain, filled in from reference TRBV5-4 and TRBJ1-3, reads ETGVTQSPTHLIKTRGQQVTLRCSSQSGHNTVSWYQQALGQGPQFIFQYYREEENGRGNFPPRFSGLQFPNYSSELNVNALELDDSALYLCASSFGQGLGSTIYFGEGSWLTVV.

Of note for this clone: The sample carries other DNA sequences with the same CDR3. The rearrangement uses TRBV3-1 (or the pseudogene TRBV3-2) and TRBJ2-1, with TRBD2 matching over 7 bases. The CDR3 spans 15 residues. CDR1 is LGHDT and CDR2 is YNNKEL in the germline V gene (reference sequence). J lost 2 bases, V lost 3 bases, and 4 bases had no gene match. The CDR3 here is CASSQASGTYNEQFF. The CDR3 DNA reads TGTGCCAGCAGCCAGGCTAGCGGCACCTACAATGAGCAGTTCTTC.

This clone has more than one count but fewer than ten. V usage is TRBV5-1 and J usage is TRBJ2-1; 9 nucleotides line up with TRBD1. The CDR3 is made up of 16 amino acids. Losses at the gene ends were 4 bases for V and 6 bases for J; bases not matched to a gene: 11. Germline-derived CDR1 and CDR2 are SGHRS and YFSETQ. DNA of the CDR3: TGCGCCAGCAGCCCTTCCGGGACAGGGTCGAGCAATGAGCAGTTCTTC. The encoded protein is CASSPSGTGSSNEQFF.

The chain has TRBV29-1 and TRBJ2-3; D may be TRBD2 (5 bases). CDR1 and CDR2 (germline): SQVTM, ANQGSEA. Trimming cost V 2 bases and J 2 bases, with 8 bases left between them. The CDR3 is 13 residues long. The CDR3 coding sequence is TGCAGCGTTGAACAGCGGCTCACAGATACGCAGTATTTT. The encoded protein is CSVEQRLTDTQYF.

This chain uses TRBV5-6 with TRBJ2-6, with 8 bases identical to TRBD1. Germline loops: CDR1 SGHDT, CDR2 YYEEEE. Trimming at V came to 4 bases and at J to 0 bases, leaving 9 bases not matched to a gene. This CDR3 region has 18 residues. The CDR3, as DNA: TGTGCCAGCAGCGCCTGGACAGGGTCCCTCTCTGGGGCCAACGTCCTGACTTTC. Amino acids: CASSAWTGSLSGANVLTF. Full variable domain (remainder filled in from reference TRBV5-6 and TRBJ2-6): DAGVTQSPTHLIKTRGQQVTLRCSPKSGHDTVSWYQQALGQGPQFIFQYYEEEERQRGNFPDRFSGHQFPNYSSELNVNALLLGDSALYLCASSAWTGSLSGANVLTFGAGSRLTVL.

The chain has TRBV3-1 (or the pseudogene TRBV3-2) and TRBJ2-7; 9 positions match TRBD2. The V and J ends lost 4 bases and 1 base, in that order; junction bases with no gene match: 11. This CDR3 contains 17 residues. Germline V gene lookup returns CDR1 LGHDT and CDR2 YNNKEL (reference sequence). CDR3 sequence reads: CASSRGAAGGQSYEQYF. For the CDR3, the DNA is TGTGCCAGCAGCCGAGGAGCGGCGGGAGGGCAGTCCTACGAGCAGTACTTC.

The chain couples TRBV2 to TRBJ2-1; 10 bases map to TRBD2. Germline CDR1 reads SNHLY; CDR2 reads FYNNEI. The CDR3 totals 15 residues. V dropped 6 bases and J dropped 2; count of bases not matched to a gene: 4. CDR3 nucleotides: TGTGCCAGCAGACCCGGGACTAGCGCCTACAATGAGCAGTTCTTC. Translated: CASRPGTSAYNEQFF.

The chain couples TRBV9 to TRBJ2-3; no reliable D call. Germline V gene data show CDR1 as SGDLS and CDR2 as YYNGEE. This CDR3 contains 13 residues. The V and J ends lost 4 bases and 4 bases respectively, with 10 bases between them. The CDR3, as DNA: TGTGCCAGCAGCCCCCAGATTTCAGATACGCAGTATTTT. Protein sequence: CASSPQISDTQYF.

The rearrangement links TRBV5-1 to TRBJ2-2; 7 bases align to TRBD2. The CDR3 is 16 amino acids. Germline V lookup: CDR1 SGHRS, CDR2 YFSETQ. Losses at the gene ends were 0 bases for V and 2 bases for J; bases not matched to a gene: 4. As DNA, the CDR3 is TGCGCCAGCAGCTTGGATGGGAGGGGCAACACCGGGGAGCTGTTTTTT. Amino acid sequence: CASSLDGRGNTGELFF. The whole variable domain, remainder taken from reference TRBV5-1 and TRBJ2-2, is KAGVTQTPRYLIKTRGQQVTLSCSPISGHRSVSWYQQTPGQGLQFLFEYFSETQRNKGNFPGRFSGRQFSNSRSEMNVSTLELGDSALYLCASSLDGRGNTGELFFGEGSRLTVL.

CDR3 region: CASSSSGGTGETQYF. CDR3 nucleotide sequence: TGTGCCAGCAGTTCGAGCGGGGGAACGGGAGAGACCCAGTACTTC. The chain recombines TRBV6-5 with TRBJ2-5, with 8 bases matching TRBD2. CDR1 is MNHEY and CDR2 is SVGAGI in the germline V gene. This CDR3 has 15 amino acids. The J segment lost 4 bases and the V segment lost 4 bases, leaving 8 bases of the junction unmatched.

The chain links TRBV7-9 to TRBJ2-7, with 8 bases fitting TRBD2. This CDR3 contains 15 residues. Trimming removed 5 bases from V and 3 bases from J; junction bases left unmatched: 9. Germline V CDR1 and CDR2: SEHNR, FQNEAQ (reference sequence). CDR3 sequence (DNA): TGTGCCAGCAGCCAGACCCCAGCGGGAGACTACGAGCAGTACTTC. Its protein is CASSQTPAGDYEQYF. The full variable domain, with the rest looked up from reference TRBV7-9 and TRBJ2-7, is DTGVSQNPRHKITKRGQNVTFRCDPISEHNRLYWYRQTLGQGPEFLTYFQNEAQLEKSRLLSDRFSAERPKGSFSTLEIQRTEQGDSAMYLCASSQTPAGDYEQYFGPGTRLTVT.

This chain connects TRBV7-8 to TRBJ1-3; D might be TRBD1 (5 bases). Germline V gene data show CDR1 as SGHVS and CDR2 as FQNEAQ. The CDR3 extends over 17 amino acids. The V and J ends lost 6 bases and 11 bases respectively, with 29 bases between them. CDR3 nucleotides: TGTGCCAGCAGAAGCGGGGCAAAAAGGACTAGGACGGAGTCCATATATTTT. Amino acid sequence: CASRSGAKRTRTESIYF. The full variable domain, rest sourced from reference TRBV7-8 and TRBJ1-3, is GAGVSQSPRYKVAKRGQDVALRCDPISGHVSLFWYQQALGQGPEFLTYFQNEAQLDKSGLPSDRFFAERPEGSVSTLKIQRTQQEDSAVYLCASRSGAKRTRTESIYFGEGSWLTVV.

The CDR3 DNA sequence: TGCGCCAGCAGCCCCGTAGGGGGTTATAACTATGGCTACACCTTC. Translated: CASSPVGGYNYGYTF. The chain links TRBV5-1 to TRBJ1-2; possible D gene TRBD1, 6 bases. The CDR3 has 15 residues. Trimming took 4 bases from V and 1 from J, leaving 14 bases between them. The germline V gene has CDR1 SGHRS and CDR2 YFSETQ.

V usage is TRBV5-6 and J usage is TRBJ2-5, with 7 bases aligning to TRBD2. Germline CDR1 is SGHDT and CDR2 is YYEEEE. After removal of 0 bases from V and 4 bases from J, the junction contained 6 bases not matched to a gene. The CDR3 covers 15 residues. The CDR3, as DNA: TGTGCCAGCAGCTTGGCCGGGGTAGCGGGAGAGACCCAGTACTTC. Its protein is CASSLAGVAGETQYF.

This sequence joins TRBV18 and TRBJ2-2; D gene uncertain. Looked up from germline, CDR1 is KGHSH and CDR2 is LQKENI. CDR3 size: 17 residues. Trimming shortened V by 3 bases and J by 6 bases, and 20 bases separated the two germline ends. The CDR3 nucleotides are TGTGCCAGCTCACCGCTCTCATTAGTAGTACTTCCCGGGGAGCTGTTTTTT. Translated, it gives CASSPLSLVVLPGELFF.

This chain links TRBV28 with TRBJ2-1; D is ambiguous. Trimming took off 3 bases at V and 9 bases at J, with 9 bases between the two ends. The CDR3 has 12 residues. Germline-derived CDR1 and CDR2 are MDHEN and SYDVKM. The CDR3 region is CASSFEVREQFF. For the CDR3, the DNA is TGTGCCAGCAGTTTTGAGGTCCGTGAGCAGTTCTTC.